The clone carrying this T cell receptor (beta chain) was observed a few times. What was sequenced were expressed TCRB transcripts, since all of the isolated RNA had been reverse transcribed. Assay: immunoSEQ multiplex PCR; the TCRdb copy retains only in-frame clones and omits some. Among over 350,000 clones listed, around 16% were seen once. This entry is derived from a study of beta chain features in type 1 diabetes. Each of the CD4+ naive, central memory, regulatory and stem cell-like memory populations was sorted via CD45RO/CCR7/CD25/CD127/CD95/CD27. The clonotype originates from a woman younger than 30 in good health. The sample comprised naive CD4+ T cells from blood.

The CDR3 is CAWSARGEKLFF. The CDR3 region has the DNA TGTGCCTGGAGTGCCCGAGGTGAAAAACTGTTTTTT. V usage is TRBV30 and J usage is TRBJ1-4; D is uncertain. The CDR3 is 12 residues long. CDR1 and CDR2 from the germline V gene are GTSNPN and SVGIG (reference sequence). V lost 1 base and J lost 7, with 7 bases in between.